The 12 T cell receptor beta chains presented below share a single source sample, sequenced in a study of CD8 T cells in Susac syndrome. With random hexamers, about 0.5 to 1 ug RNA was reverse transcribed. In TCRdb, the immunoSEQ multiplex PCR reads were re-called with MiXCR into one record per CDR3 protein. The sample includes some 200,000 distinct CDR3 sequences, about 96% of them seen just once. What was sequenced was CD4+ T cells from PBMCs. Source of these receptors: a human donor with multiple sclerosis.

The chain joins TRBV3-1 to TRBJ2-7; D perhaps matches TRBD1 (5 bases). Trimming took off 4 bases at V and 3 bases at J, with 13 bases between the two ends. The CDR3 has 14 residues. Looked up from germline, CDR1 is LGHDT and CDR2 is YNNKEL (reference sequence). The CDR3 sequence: CASSPQPTVYEQYF. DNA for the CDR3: TGTGCCAGCAGCCCCCAGCCGACAGTCTACGAGCAGTACTTC.

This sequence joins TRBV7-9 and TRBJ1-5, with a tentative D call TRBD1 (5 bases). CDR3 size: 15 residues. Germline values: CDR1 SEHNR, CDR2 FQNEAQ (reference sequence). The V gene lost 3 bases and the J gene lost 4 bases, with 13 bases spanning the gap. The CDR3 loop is CASSLGDGGNQPQHF. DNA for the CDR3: TGTGCCAGCAGCTTGGGGGATGGGGGAAATCAGCCCCAGCATTTT.

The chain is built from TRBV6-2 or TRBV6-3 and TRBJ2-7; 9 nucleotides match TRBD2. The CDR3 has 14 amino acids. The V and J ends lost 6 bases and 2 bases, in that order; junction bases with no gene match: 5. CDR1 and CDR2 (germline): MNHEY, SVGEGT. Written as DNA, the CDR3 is TGTGCCAGCAGATATAGCGGGGGCGCCTACGAGCAGTACTTC. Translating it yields CASRYSGGAYEQYF.

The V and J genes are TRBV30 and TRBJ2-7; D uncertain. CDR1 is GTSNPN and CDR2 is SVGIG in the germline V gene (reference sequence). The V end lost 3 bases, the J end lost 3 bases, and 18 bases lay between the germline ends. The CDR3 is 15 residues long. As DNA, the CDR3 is TGTGCCTGGAGAAAAGGGATCAACTCGAACTACGAGCAGTACTTC. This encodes CAWRKGINSNYEQYF.

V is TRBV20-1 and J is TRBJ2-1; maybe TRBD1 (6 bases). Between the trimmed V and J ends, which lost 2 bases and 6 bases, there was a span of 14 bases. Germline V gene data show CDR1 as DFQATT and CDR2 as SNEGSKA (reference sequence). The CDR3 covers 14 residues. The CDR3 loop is CSARRQGLINEQFF. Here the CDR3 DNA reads TGCAGTGCTAGAAGGCAGGGGCTTATCAATGAGCAGTTCTTC.

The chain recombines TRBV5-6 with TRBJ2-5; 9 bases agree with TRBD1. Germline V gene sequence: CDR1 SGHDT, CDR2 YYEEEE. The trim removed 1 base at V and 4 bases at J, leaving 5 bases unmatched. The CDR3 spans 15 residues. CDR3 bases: TGTGCCAGCAGCTTGTCGGGACAGGGTTCAGAGACCCAGTACTTC. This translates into CASSLSGQGSETQYF.

The CDR3 region is CASRSGTGYSYEQYF. The DNA of the CDR3 is TGTGCCAGCAGGTCCGGGACAGGCTACTCCTACGAGCAGTACTTC. The V and J genes are TRBV12-3 or TRBV12-4 and TRBJ2-7, with 8 bases matching TRBD1. CDR3 length: 15 residues. J lost 0 bases, V lost 6 bases, and 7 bases had no gene match.

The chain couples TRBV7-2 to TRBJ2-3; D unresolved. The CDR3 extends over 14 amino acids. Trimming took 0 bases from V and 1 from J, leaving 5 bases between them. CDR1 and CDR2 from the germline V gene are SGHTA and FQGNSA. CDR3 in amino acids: CASSLAARTDTQYF. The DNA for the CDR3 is TGTGCCAGCAGCTTAGCGGCTCGCACAGATACGCAGTATTTT.

Here the CDR3 reads CASSSGDTYEQYF. For the CDR3, the DNA is TGCGCCAGCTCGTCAGGGGACACCTACGAGCAGTACTTC. The gene calls are TRBV5-1 and TRBJ2-7; the D gene is possibly TRBD1 (6 bases). The CDR3 contains 13 residues. Germline CDR1 is SGHRS and CDR2 is YFSETQ. V lost 7 bases, J lost 2 bases, and 13 bases lay in between.

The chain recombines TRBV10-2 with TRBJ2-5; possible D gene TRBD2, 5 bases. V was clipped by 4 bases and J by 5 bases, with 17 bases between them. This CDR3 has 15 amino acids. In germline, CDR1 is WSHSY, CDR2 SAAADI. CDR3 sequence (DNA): TGCGCCAGCAGTGCGTCGGACTGGCCTTGGGAGACCCAGTACTTC. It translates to CASSASDWPWETQYF.

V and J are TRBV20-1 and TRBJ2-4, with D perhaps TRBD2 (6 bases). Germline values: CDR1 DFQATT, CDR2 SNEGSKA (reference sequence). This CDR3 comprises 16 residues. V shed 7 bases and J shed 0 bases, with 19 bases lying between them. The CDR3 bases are TGCAGTGGCTTGGACGGGACTGCCCTAGCCAAAAACATTCAGTACTTC. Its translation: CSGLDGTALAKNIQYF.

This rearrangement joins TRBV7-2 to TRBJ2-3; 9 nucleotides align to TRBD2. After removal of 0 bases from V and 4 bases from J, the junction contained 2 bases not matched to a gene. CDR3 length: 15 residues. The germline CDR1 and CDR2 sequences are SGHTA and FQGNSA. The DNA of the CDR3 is TGTGCCAGCAGCTTAGCGGTAGCGGGGGCAGATACGCAGTATTTT. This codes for CASSLAVAGADTQYF.